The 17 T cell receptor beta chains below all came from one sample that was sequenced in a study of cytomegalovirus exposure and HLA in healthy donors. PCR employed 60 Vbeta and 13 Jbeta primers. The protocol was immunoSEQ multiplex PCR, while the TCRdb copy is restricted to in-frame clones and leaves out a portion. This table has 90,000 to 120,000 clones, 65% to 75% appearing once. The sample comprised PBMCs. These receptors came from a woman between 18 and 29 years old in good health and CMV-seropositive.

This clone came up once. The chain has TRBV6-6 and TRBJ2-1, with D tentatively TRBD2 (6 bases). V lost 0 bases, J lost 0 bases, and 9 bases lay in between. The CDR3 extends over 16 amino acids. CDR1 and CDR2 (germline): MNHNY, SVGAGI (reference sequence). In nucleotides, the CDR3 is TGTGCCAGCAGTTACTCGGGAGGCGCCTCCTACAATGAGCAGTTCTTC. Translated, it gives CASSYSGGASYNEQFF.

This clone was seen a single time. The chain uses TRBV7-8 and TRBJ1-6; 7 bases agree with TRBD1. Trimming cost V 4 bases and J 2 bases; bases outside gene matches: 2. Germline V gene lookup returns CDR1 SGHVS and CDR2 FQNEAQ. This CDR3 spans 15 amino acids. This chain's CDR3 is CASSSGGAYNSPLHF. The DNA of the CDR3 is TGTGCCAGCAGCTCAGGGGGAGCCTATAATTCACCCCTCCACTTT.

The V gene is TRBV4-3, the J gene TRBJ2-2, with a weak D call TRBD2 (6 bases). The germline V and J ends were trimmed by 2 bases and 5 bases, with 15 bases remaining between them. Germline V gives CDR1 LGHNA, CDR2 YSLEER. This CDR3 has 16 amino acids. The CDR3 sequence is CASSQFGSGGTGELFF. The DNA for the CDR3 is TGCGCCAGCAGCCAATTCGGGAGTGGTGGTACCGGGGAGCTGTTTTTT.

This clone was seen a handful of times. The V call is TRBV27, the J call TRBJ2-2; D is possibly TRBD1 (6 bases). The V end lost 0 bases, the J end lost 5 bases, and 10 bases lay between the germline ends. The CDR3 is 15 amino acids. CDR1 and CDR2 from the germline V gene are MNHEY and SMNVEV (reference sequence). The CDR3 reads CASSLSTQGTGELFF. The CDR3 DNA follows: TGTGCCAGCAGTTTATCGACACAGGGAACCGGGGAGCTGTTTTTT.

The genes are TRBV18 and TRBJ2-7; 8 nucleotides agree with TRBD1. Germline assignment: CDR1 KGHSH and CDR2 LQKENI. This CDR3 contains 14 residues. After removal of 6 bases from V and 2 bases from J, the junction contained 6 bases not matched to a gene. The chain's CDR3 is CASSQGAPTYEQYF. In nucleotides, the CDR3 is TGTGCCAGCTCCCAGGGGGCCCCAACCTACGAGCAGTACTTC.

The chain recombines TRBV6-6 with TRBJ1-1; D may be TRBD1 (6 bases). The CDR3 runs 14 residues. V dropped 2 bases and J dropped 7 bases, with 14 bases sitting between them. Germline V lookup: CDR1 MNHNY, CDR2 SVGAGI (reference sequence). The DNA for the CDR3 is TGTGCCAGCAGTTACGACGCCAGGACAGTTGAAGCTTTCTTT. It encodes CASSYDARTVEAFF.

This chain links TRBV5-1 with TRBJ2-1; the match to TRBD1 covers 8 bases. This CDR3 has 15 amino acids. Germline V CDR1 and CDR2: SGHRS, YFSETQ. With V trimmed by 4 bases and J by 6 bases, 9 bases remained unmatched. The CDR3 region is CASSPQGAWRNEQFF. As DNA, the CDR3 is TGCGCCAGCAGCCCCCAGGGGGCTTGGCGCAATGAGCAGTTCTTC.

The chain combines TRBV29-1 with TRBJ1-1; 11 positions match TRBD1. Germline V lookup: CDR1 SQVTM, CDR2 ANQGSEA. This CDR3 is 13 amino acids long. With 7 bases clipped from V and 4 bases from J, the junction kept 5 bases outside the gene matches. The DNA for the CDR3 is TGCAGCGGGGACAGGGGGATCGGCACTGAAGCTTTCTTT. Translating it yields CSGDRGIGTEAFF.

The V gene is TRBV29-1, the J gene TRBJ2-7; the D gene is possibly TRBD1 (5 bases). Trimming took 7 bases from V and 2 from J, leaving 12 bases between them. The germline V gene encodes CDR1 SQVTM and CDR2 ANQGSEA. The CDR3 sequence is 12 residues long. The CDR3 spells CSAGVGPYEQYF. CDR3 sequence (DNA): TGCAGCGCTGGAGTGGGGCCCTACGAGCAGTACTTC.

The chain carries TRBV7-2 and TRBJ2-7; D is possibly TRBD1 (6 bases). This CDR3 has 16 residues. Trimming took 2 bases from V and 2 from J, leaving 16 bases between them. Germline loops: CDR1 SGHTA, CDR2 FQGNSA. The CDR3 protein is CASSLSVGGFTYEQYF. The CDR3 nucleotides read TGTGCCAGCAGCTTATCAGTTGGGGGCTTTACCTACGAGCAGTACTTC.

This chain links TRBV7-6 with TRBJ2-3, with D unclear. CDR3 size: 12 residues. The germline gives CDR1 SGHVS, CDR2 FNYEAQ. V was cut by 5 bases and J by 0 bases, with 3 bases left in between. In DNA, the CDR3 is TGTGCCAGCAGCATAAGCACAGATACGCAGTATTTT. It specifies CASSISTDTQYF.

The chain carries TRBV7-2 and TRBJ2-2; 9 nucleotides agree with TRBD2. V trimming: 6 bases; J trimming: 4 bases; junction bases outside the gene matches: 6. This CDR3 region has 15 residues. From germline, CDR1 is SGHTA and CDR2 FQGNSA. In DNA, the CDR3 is TGTGCCAGCAGTGCTATAGCGGGAGTCACCGGGGAGCTGTTTTTT. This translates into CASSAIAGVTGELFF.

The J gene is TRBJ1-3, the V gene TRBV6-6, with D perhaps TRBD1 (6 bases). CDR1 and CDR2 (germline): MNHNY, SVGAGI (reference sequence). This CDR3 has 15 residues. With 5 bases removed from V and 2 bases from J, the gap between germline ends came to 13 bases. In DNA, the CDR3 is TGTGCCAGCAGTCCTTTGGGGGCAACTGGAAACACCATATATTTT. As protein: CASSPLGATGNTIYF.

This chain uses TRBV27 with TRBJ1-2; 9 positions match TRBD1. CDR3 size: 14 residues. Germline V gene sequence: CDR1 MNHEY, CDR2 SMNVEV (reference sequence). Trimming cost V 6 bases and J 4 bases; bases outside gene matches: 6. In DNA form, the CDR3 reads TGTGCCAGCAGCCCACAGGGGGCTAGCTATGGCTACACCTTC. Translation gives CASSPQGASYGYTF.

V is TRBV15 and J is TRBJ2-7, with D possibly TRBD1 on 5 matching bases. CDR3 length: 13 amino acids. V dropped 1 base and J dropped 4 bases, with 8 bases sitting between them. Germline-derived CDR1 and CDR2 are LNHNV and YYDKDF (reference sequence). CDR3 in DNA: TGTGCCACCAGCAGAGGACAGTTTTACGAGCAGTACTTC. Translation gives CATSRGQFYEQYF.

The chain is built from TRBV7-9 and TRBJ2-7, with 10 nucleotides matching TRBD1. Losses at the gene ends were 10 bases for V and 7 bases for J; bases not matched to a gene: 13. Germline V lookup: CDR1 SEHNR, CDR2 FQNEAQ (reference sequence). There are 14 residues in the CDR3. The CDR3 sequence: CATKVGQGQWEQYF. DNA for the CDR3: TGTGCCACTAAAGTGGGACAGGGGCAGTGGGAGCAGTACTTC.

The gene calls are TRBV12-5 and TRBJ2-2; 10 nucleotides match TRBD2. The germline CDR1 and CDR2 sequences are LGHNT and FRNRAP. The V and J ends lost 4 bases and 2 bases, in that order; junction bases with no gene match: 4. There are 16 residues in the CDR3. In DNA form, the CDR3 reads TGTGCTAGTGGTTCCGTAGCGGGAGGAAACACCGGGGAGCTGTTTTTT. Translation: CASGSVAGGNTGELFF.